This T cell receptor (beta chain) was recovered during a study of blood T cells in healthy people across ages. Study summary: About one barcoded TCR beta cDNA was captured per two T cells. Study-level results: Naive CD4+ cell counts and diversity both ran higher in long-lived than in aged donors. The study found TCR beta diversity correlated strongly with naive T cell percentage.

About this clonotype itself: As yet, its antigen is unknown.

Combining a sample-barcoded 5' primer with a J-beta primer mix, a second PCR ran for roughly 7 to 11 cycles. TCRdb reprocessed the 5' RACE reads with MiXCR, giving one entry per CDR3 protein. The data contain approximately 1.5 million distinct CDR3 sequences, about 45% of them singletons. The CDR3 spans 15 residues. Total RNA was extracted at no less than 6 micrograms per sample. V gene TRBV21-1 combines with J gene TRBJ1-2. TRBV21-1 constitutes a pseudogene. The sample was blood. This clonotype was sampled from a young woman in good health. The CDR3 reads CASSKGVRVGNGYTF. Here the CDR3 DNA reads TGTGCCAGCAGCAAAGGAGTTAGGGTTGGGAATGGCTACACCTTC.